This is a list of T cell receptor beta chains from one sample in a study of T-cell memory formation after mild COVID-19. TCRdb reprocessed the 5' RACE reads via MiXCR and lists one record per CDR3 protein. The sample yields roughly 350,000 distinct CDR3 sequences, roughly 15% seen once. The sequencing sample was made of PBMCs or a T cell subset sorted from them (not recorded which). The receptors were gathered from a man between 18 and 29 years old who had mild COVID-19 (a few samples of this study predate the infection). Cell type and time point are not known. Both conserved end residues are part of each CDR3. D genes are given only for firm matches. For some rows the clone size is stated as once, few or many, or as a class when expanded; others skip it.

CDR3nt: TGCGCCAGCAGCCAAGATACTCCAACACCAGGATCCTATAATTCACCCCTCCACTTT; CDR3aa: CASSQDTPTPGSYNSPLHF; d_gene: -; j_gene: TRBJ1-6; abundance: many; v_gene: TRBV4-3
CDR3nt: TGCAGTGCTAGACAGGGAGGCAACCTTAACTATGGCTACACCTTC; CDR3aa: CSARQGGNLNYGYTF; d_gene: -; j_gene: TRBJ1-2; abundance: few; v_gene: TRBV20-1
CDR3nt: TGTGCCAGCAGCAACTCAGGGTCGCTCTTTTTT; CDR3aa: CASSNSGSLFF; d_gene: -; j_gene: TRBJ1-4; abundance: -; v_gene: TRBV12-3/TRBV12-4
CDR3nt: TGTGCCAGCAGTTACTCGAGAAATTCACCCCTCCACTTT; CDR3aa: CASSYSRNSPLHF; d_gene: -; j_gene: TRBJ1-6; abundance: -; v_gene: TRBV6-5
CDR3nt: TGTGCCAGTAGTACCCGGGATTTAAGAGCTAACACTGAAGCTTTCTTT; CDR3aa: CASSTRDLRANTEAFF; d_gene: -; j_gene: TRBJ1-1; abundance: few; v_gene: TRBV19
CDR3nt: TGTGCCAGCAGTTTCGGCCCCTTCGGGGGCTACACCTTC; CDR3aa: CASSFGPFGGYTF; d_gene: -; j_gene: TRBJ1-2; abundance: -; v_gene: TRBV12-3/TRBV12-4
CDR3nt: TGCGCCAGCAGCCAAAGGCAGGTTAGCAATCAGCCCCAGCATTTT; CDR3aa: CASSQRQVSNQPQHF; d_gene: -; j_gene: TRBJ1-5; abundance: few; v_gene: TRBV4-1
CDR3nt: TGTGCCAGCAGCCAAGAGGGCGGGACCGAAGCTTTCTTT; CDR3aa: CASSQEGGTEAFF; d_gene: -; j_gene: TRBJ1-1; abundance: many; v_gene: TRBV3-1
CDR3nt: TGTGCCAGCAGCCCCGGGACAGGGGGAATTAGCAATCAGCCCCAGCATTTT; CDR3aa: CASSPGTGGISNQPQHF; d_gene: TRBD1; j_gene: TRBJ1-5; abundance: few; v_gene: TRBV11-2
CDR3nt: TGCGCCAGCAGCTTGGCAGCGGGGGCCTACGAGCAGTACTTC; CDR3aa: CASSLAAGAYEQYF; d_gene: TRBD2; j_gene: TRBJ2-7; abundance: many; v_gene: TRBV5-1